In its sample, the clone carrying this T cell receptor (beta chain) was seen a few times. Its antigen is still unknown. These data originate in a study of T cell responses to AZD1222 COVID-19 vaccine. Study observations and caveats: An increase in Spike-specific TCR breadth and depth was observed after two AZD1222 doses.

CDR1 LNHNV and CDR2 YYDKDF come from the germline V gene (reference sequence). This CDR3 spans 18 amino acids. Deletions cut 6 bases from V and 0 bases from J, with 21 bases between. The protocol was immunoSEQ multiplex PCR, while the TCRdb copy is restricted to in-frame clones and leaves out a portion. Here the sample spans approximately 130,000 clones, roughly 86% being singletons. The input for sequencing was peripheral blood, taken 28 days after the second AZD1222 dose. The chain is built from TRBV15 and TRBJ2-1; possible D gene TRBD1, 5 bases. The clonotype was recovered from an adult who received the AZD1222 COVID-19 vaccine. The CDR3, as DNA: TGTGCCACCAGTCCCATGGGTACGACAGTCAGCTCCTACAATGAGCAGTTCTTC. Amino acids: CATSPMGTTVSSYNEQFF. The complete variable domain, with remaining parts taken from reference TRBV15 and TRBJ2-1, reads DAMVIQNPRYQVTQFGKPVTLSCSQTLNHNVMYWYQQKSSQAPKLLFHYYDKDFNNEADTPDNFQSRRPNTSFCFLDIRSPGLGDTAMYLCATSPMGTTVSSYNEQFFGPGTRLTVL.